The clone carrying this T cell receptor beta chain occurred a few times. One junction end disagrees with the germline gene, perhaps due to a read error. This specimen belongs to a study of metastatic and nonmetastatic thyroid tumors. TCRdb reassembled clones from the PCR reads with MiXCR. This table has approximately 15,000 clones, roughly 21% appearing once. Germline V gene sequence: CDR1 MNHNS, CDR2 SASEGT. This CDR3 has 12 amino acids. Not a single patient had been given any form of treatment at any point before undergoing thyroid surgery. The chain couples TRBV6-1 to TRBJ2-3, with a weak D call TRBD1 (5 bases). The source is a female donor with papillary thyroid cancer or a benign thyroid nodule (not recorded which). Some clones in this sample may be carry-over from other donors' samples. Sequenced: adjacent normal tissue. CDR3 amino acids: CPSSSQTDMQYF. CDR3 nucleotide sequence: TGTCCCAGCAGTAGCCAGACAGATATGCAGTATTTT.